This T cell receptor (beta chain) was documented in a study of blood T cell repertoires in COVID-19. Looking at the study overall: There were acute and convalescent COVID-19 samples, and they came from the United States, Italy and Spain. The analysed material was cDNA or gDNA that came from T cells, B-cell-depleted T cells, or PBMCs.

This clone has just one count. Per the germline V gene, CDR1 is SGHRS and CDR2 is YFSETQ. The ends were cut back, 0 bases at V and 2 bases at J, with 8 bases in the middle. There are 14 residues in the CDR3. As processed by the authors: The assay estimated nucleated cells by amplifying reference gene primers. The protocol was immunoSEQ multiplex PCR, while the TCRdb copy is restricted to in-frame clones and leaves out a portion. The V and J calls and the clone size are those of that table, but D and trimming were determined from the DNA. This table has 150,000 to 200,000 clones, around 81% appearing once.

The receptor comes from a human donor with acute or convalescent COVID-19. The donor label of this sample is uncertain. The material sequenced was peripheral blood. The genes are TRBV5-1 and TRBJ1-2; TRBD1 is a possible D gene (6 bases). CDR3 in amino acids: CASSLDGGNYGYTF. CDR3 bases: TGCGCCAGCAGCTTGGATGGGGGCAACTATGGCTACACCTTC. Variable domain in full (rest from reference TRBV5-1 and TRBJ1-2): KAGVTQTPRYLIKTRGQQVTLSCSPISGHRSVSWYQQTPGQGLQFLFEYFSETQRNKGNFPGRFSGRQFSNSRSEMNVSTLELGDSALYLCASSLDGGNYGYTFGSGTRLTVV.